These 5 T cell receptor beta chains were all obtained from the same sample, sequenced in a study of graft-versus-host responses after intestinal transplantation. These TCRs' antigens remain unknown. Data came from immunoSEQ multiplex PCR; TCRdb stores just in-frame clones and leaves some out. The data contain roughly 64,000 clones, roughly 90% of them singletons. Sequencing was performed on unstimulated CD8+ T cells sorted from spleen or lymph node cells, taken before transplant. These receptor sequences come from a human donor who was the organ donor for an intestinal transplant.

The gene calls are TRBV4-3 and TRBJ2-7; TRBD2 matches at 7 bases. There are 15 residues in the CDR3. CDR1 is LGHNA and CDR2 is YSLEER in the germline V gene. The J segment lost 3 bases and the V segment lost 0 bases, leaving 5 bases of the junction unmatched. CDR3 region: CASSQDRDYLYEQYF. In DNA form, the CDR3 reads TGCGCCAGCAGCCAAGATCGGGACTACCTCTACGAGCAGTACTTC.

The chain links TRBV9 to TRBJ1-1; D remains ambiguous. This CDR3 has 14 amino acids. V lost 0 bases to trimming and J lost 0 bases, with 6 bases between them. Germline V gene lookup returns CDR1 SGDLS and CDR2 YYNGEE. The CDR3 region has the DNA TGTGCCAGCAGCGTAGGTACAGTGAACACTGAAGCTTTCTTT. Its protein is CASSVGTVNTEAFF.

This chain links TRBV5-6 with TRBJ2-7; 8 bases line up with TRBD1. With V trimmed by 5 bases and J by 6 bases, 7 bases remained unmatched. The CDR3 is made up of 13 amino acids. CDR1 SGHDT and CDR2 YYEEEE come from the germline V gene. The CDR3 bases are TGTGCCAGCAGTCCCGGACAGGGCAGCGAGCAGTACTTC. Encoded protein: CASSPGQGSEQYF.

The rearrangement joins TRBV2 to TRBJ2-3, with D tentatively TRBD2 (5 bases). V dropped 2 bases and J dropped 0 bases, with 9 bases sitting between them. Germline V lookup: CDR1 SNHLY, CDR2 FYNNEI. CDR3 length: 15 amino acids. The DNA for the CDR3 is TGTGCCAGCAGTGAATCGGGGTCTAGCACAGATACGCAGTATTTT. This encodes CASSESGSSTDTQYF.

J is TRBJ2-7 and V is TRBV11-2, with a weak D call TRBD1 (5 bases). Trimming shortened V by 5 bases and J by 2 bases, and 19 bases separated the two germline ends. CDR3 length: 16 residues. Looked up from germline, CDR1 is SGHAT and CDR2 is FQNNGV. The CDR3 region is CASSLSTVTVAYEQYF. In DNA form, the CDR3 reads TGTGCCAGCAGCCTTAGTACCGTGACAGTCGCCTACGAGCAGTACTTC.